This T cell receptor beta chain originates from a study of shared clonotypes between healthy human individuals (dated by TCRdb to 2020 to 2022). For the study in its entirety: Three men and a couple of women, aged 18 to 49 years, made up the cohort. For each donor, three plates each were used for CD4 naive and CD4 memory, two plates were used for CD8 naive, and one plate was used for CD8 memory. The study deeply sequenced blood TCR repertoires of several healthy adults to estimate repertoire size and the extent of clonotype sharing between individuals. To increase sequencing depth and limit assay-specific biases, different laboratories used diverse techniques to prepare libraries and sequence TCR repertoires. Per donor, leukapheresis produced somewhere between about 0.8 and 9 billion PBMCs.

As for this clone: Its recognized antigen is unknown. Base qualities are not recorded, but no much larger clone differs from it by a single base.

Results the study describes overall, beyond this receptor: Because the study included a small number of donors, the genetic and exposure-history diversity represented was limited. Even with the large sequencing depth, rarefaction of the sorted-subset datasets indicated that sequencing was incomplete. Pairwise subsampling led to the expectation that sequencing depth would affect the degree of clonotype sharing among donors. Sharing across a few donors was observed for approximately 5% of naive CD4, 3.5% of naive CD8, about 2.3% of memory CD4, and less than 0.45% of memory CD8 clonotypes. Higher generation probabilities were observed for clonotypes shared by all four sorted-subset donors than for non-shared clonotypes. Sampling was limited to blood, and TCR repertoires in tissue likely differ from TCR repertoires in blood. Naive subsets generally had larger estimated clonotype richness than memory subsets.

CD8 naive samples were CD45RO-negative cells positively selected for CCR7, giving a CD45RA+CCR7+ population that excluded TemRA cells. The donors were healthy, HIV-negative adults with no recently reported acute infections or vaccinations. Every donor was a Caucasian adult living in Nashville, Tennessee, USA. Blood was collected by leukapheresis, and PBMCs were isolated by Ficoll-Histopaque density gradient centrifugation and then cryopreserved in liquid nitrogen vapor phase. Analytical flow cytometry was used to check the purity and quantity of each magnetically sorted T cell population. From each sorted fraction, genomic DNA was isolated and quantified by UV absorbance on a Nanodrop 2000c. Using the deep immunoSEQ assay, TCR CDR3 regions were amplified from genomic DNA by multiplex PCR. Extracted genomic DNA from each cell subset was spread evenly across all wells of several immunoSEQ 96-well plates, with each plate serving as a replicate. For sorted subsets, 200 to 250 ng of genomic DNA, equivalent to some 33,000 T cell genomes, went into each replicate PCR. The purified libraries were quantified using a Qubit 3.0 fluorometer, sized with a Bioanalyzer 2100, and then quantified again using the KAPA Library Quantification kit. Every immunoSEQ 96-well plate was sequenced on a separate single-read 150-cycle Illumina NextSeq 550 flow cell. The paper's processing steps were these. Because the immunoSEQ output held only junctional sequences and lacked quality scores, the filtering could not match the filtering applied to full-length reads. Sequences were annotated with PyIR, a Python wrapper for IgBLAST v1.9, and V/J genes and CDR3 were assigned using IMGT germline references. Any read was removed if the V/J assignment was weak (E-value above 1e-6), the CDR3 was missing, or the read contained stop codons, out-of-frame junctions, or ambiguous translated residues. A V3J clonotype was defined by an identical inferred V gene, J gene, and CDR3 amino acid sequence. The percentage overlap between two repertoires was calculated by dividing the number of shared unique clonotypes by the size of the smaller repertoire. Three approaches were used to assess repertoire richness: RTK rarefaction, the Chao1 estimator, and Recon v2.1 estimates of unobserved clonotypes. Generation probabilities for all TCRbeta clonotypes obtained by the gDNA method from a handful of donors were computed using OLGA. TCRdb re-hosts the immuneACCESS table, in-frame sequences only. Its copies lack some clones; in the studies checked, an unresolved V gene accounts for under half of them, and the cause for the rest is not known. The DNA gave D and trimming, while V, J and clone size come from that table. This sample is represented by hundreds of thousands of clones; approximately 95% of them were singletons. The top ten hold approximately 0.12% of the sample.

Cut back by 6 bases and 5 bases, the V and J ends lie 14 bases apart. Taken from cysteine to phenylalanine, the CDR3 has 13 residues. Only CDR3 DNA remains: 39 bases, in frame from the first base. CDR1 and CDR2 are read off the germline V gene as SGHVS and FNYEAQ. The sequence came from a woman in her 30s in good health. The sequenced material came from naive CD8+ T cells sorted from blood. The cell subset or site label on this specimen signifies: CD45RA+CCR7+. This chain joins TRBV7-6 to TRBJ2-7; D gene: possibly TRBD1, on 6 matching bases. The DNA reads TGTGCCAGCAGTCCAGGGGTCCAAGACGAGCAGTACTTC. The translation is CASSPGVQDEQYF.